The 30 T cell receptor beta chains given below trace back to one sample, sequenced in a study of blood T cells in healthy people across ages. PCR was performed a second time for about 7 to 11 cycles using a sample-barcoded 5' primer and a J-beta primer mix. Each CDR3 protein is one row after TCRdb ran MiXCR on the 5' RACE reads. The sample includes fewer than 2,000,000 distinct CDR3 sequences, about 35% of them seen just once. The sequencing sample was made of blood. The receptors shown here come from a woman younger than 45 in good health.

In this sample, this clonotype turned up many times. The chain carries TRBV7-2 and TRBJ1-2, with 7 bases fitting TRBD1. The germline gives CDR1 SGHTA, CDR2 FQGNSA. This CDR3 contains 15 residues. Germline trimming cut 0 bases from V and 6 bases from J; bases unmatched to any gene: 7. This CDR3 reads CASSLAGQPWNGYTF. In DNA form, the CDR3 reads TGTGCCAGCAGCTTAGCGGGACAGCCCTGGAATGGCTACACCTTC. Full variable domain (missing parts from reference TRBV7-2 and TRBJ1-2): GAGVSQSPSNKVTEKGKDVELRCDPISGHTALYWYRQSLGQGLEFLIYFQGNSAPDKSGLPSDRFSAERTGGSVSTLTIQRTQQEDSAVYLCASSLAGQPWNGYTFGSGTRLTVV.

The rearrangement uses TRBV29-1 and TRBJ2-5; 9 nucleotides agree with TRBD1. V was pared by 4 bases and J by 3 bases, with 3 bases of the junction left unmatched. The CDR3 runs to 13 residues. The germline V gene encodes CDR1 SQVTM and CDR2 ANQGSEA. In DNA, the CDR3 is TGCAGCGTTGTCACAGGGGGCGAAGAGACCCAGTACTTC. As protein: CSVVTGGEETQYF.

This clonotype was counted between two and nine times. This sequence joins TRBV10-3 and TRBJ2-3; the D is unclear. The V gene's germline CDR1 is ENHRY and CDR2 SYGVKD. The CDR3 extends over 16 amino acids. V dropped 0 bases and J dropped 0 bases, with 10 bases sitting between them. The CDR3 loop is CAISESARPSTDTQYF. The CDR3 DNA reads TGTGCCATCAGTGAGTCGGCTCGGCCTAGCACAGATACGCAGTATTTT.

The chain combines TRBV30 with TRBJ2-1, with 13 bases lining up with TRBD2. The CDR3 has 15 residues. J lost 8 bases, V lost 3 bases, and 7 bases had no gene match. The germline V gene encodes CDR1 GTSNPN and CDR2 SVGIG (reference sequence). The CDR3 loop reads CAWSHTSGGVHEQFF. CDR3 coding DNA: TGTGCCTGGAGCCACACTAGCGGGGGGGTCCATGAGCAGTTCTTC.

This chain joins TRBV6-4 and TRBJ2-1; D is unresolved. The end of the DNA aligns better with TRBJ2-7, so the J call may be wrong. The CDR3 contains 15 residues. The germline gives CDR1 MRHNA, CDR2 SNTAGT. The CDR3 here is CASSETRTSYNEQYF. CDR3 DNA: TGTGCCAGCAGTGAAACGCGGACGTCCTACAATGAGCAGTACTTC.

The CDR3 reads CASSIDRNEQYF. CDR3 coding DNA: TGTGCCAGCAGTATAGACAGGAACGAGCAGTACTTC. The chain carries TRBV2 and TRBJ2-7; D might be TRBD1 (6 bases). The V and J ends lost 5 bases and 5 bases respectively, with 10 bases between them. Germline V gene lookup returns CDR1 SNHLY and CDR2 FYNNEI. The CDR3 runs 12 residues.

This clonotype occurred a few times. The chain is built from TRBV9 and TRBJ2-1, with 9 nucleotides matching TRBD2. The germline V gene has CDR1 SGDLS and CDR2 YYNGEE. The V gene end was trimmed by 3 bases and the J gene end by 4 bases; junction bases not matched to a gene: 8. The CDR3 is 16 residues long. The CDR3 loop reads CASSAAGGRMYNEQFF. The DNA of the CDR3 is TGTGCCAGCAGCGCCGCGGGGGGGCGAATGTACAATGAGCAGTTCTTC.

This clonotype has just a few counts. This sequence joins TRBV6-5 and TRBJ2-3; 8 bases fit TRBD2. After removal of 10 bases from V and 3 bases from J, the junction contained 6 bases not matched to a gene. This CDR3 has 13 amino acids. Per the germline V gene, CDR1 is MNHEY and CDR2 is SVGAGI. The CDR3 DNA sequence: TGTGCCACCTCGACTAGCGCTACAGATACGCAGTATTTT. Translating gives CATSTSATDTQYF.

The table lists this clonotype with a few counts. The CDR3 sequence: CASSQDRTDINYGYTF. As DNA, the CDR3 is TGCGCCAGCAGCCAAGATCGGACAGACATCAACTATGGCTACACCTTC. The rearrangement joins TRBV4-1 to TRBJ1-2; possibly TRBD1 for D (6 bases). Germline V gene lookup returns CDR1 MGHRA and CDR2 YSYEKL. Trimming removed 0 bases from V and 2 bases from J, with 13 bases in between. The CDR3 has 16 residues.

The chain is built from TRBV20-1 and TRBJ1-5; 10 bases map to TRBD1. V was clipped by 6 bases and J by 1 base; unmatched bases: 12. This CDR3 has 17 residues. CDR1 is DFQATT and CDR2 is SNEGSKA in the germline V gene (reference sequence). DNA of the CDR3: TGCAGTGCGGGCCGGGACAGGGGACGTCGGAGCAATCAGCCCCAGCATTTT. This translates into CSAGRDRGRRSNQPQHF.

This chain uses TRBV15 with TRBJ1-1; D is uncertain. CDR1 and CDR2 from the germline V gene are LNHNV and YYDKDF (reference sequence). V was clipped by 1 base and J by 10 bases, with 13 bases between them. This CDR3 has 13 residues. CDR3 amino acids: CATSRGGSRGAFF. The CDR3 DNA reads as TGTGCCACCAGCAGAGGCGGGAGCAGAGGAGCTTTCTTT.

This clonotype showed up many times. The chain uses TRBV4-1 and TRBJ2-5; 9 bases fit TRBD1. V trimming: 3 bases; J trimming: 3 bases; junction bases outside the gene matches: 8. The V gene's germline CDR1 is MGHRA and CDR2 YSYEKL. This CDR3 has 16 amino acids. The CDR3 region is CASSQTVGQGKETQYF. The CDR3 DNA is TGCGCCAGCAGCCAGACCGTAGGACAGGGGAAAGAGACCCAGTACTTC.

This clonotype turned up a few times. This sequence joins TRBV11-2 and TRBJ2-1, with 12 bases that match TRBD2. V lost 6 bases and J lost 8; bases outside the gene matches: 5. Germline V gene lookup returns CDR1 SGHAT and CDR2 FQNNGV. The CDR3 sequence is 14 residues long. The CDR3 loop is CASRLAGGQDEQFF. As DNA, the CDR3 is TGTGCCAGCAGACTAGCGGGAGGTCAGGATGAGCAGTTCTTC.

The rearrangement joins TRBV10-3 to TRBJ2-1; 7 nucleotides align to TRBD2. The CDR3 totals 15 residues. The germline gives CDR1 ENHRY, CDR2 SYGVKD. V trimming: 3 bases; J trimming: 4 bases; junction bases outside the gene matches: 6. CDR3 amino acids: CAISDPGLPYNEQFF. CDR3 nucleotides: TGTGCCATCAGTGATCCGGGACTACCTTACAATGAGCAGTTCTTC.

There are a few counts of this clonotype. This chain uses TRBV7-9 with TRBJ1-4; 7 nucleotides line up with TRBD1. J lost 8 bases, V lost 6 bases, and 6 bases had no gene match. This CDR3 has 13 residues. Looked up from germline, CDR1 is SEHNR and CDR2 is FQNEAQ (reference sequence). This CDR3 reads CASRRDSREKLFF. The CDR3 DNA sequence: TGTGCCAGCAGACGGGACAGCCGGGAAAAACTGTTTTTT.

The J gene is TRBJ2-7, the V gene TRBV7-2, with D unclear. Between the trimmed V and J ends, which lost 1 base and 5 bases, there was a span of 12 bases. Per the germline V gene, CDR1 is SGHTA and CDR2 is FQGNSA. CDR3 length equals 14 residues. CDR3 sequence (DNA): TGTGCCAGCAGCTTAGGCCCCCCTTGGAACGAGCAGTACTTC. Encoded protein: CASSLGPPWNEQYF.

There are a few counts of this clonotype. The chain couples TRBV11-2 to TRBJ2-7; D call uncertain. The DNA matches TRBJ2-5 better at its end, which makes the J call doubtful. This CDR3 comprises 14 residues. Germline loops: CDR1 SGHAT, CDR2 FQNNGV. The CDR3 reads CASSLDGYKETQYF. As DNA, the CDR3 is TGTGCCAGCAGCTTAGATGGCTATAAGGAGACCCAGTACTTC.

The V call is TRBV7-2, the J call TRBJ2-1, with 7 bases lining up with TRBD2. J was trimmed by 6 bases and V by 2 bases; bases with no gene match: 7. This CDR3 is 15 amino acids long. CDR1 and CDR2 (germline): SGHTA, FQGNSA. The CDR3 DNA sequence: TGTGCCAGCAGCTTAAGGGCGGGAGACGGCAATGAGCAGTTCTTC. It translates to CASSLRAGDGNEQFF.

The chain links TRBV9 to TRBJ2-1, with a possible D match to TRBD1 (5 bases). The germline gives CDR1 SGDLS, CDR2 YYNGEE. The CDR3 consists of 14 residues. Trimming left V 0 bases short and J 8 bases short, with 12 bases between. The CDR3 here is CASSVAGTRDEQFF. The CDR3 DNA reads as TGTGCCAGCAGCGTAGCTGGCACCAGGGATGAGCAGTTCTTC.

The chain combines TRBV5-1 with TRBJ2-7, with unresolved D. The CDR3 has 14 amino acids. CDR1 SGHRS and CDR2 YFSETQ come from the germline V gene. The V gene lost 4 bases and the J gene lost 1 base, with 12 bases spanning the gap. The DNA for the CDR3 is TGCGCCAGCAGCGCCGAAGGACGGTCCTACGAGCAGTACTTC. Its translation is CASSAEGRSYEQYF. The full variable domain, completed using reference TRBV5-1 and TRBJ2-7, is KAGVTQTPRYLIKTRGQQVTLSCSPISGHRSVSWYQQTPGQGLQFLFEYFSETQRNKGNFPGRFSGRQFSNSRSEMNVSTLELGDSALYLCASSAEGRSYEQYFGPGTRLTVT.

This clonotype was counted at least ten times. This chain links TRBV4-1 with TRBJ2-7; D is unresolved. This CDR3 contains 16 residues. The ends were cut back, 1 base at V and 1 base at J, with 14 bases in the middle. CDR1 and CDR2 from the germline V gene are MGHRA and YSYEKL. The CDR3 DNA reads TGCGCCAGCAGCCAAGGGGCCGGGCTAGGGTCCTACGAGCAGTACTTC. Protein: CASSQGAGLGSYEQYF.

With respect to this clonotype: The junction does not match germline at one end; this may be a read error. The chain uses TRBV6-5 and TRBJ2-5; D could derive from TRBD1 or TRBD2 (5 bases each). The CDR3 has 13 amino acids. From germline, CDR1 is MNHEY and CDR2 SVGAGI. CDR3 loop: CATSRGHQETQYF. Here the CDR3 DNA reads TGTGCCACCAGTCGGGGCCACCAAGAGACCCAGTACTTC.

This chain connects TRBV5-1 to TRBJ2-7; D could derive from TRBD1 or TRBD2 (5 bases each). This CDR3 spans 14 amino acids. Germline CDR1 is SGHRS and CDR2 is YFSETQ. Trimming took off 2 bases at V and 5 bases at J, with 14 bases between the two ends. The CDR3 loop is CASSLPGPNDEQYF. The CDR3 DNA follows: TGCGCCAGCAGCTTACCGGGACCTAATGACGAGCAGTACTTC.

This clonotype came up a few times. The DNA of the CDR3 is TGCGCCAGCAGCCAAGTGGGCTTCCGGGACGGGGAAAATGAAAAACTGTTTTTT. Protein: CASSQVGFRDGENEKLFF. The chain employs TRBV4-1 and TRBJ1-4; possible D gene TRBD1, 5 bases. The CDR3 is 18 amino acids. V lost 1 base, J lost 5 bases, and 20 bases lay in between. Germline V gives CDR1 MGHRA, CDR2 YSYEKL.

V is TRBV7-3 and J is TRBJ2-1; 11 bases line up with TRBD2. The V gene end was trimmed by 1 base and the J gene end by 9 bases; junction bases not matched to a gene: 8. The CDR3 contains 16 residues. Germline V CDR1 and CDR2: SGHTA, FQGTGA. For the CDR3, the DNA is TGTGCCAGCAGCTTAATCGTAGCGGGAGGGTTGGGTGAGCAGTTCTTC. Translated: CASSLIVAGGLGEQFF.

The rearrangement joins TRBV4-1 to TRBJ2-6; 8 bases are shared with TRBD1. The length of the CDR3 is 19 residues. The V gene's germline CDR1 is MGHRA and CDR2 YSYEKL. V shed 1 base and J 0 bases; nucleotides not matched to a gene: 8. The CDR3 coding sequence is TGCGCCAGCAGCCAAGGTGGGGGACAGGAAGCCTCTGGGGCCAACGTCCTGACTTTC. As protein: CASSQGGGQEASGANVLTF.

This clonotype was found many times. The rearrangement links TRBV10-3 to TRBJ2-1; the D is unclear. The CDR3 loop spans 15 amino acids. Trimming took off 8 bases at V and 6 bases at J, with 20 bases between the two ends. Germline V gene sequence: CDR1 ENHRY, CDR2 SYGVKD. CDR3 residues: CAIQAMTVFRNEQFF. DNA of the CDR3: TGTGCCATCCAGGCCATGACGGTGTTCCGCAATGAGCAGTTCTTC.

There are a few counts of this clonotype. This chain joins TRBV5-6 and TRBJ2-7, with TRBD1 identical over 9 bases. The CDR3 length is 16 residues. The junction had 14 bases not matched to a gene; V was cut back by 4 bases and J by 6 bases. Germline V lookup: CDR1 SGHDT, CDR2 YYEEEE. The CDR3 spells CASSQWSRDRVFEQYF. The DNA for the CDR3 is TGTGCCAGCAGCCAGTGGTCGCGGGACAGGGTATTCGAGCAGTACTTC.

This clonotype was detected a few times. J is TRBJ2-7 and V is TRBV20-1, with 7 bases matching TRBD1. Germline V gene sequence: CDR1 DFQATT, CDR2 SNEGSKA (reference sequence). V was pared by 2 bases and J by 4 bases, with 8 bases of the junction left unmatched. The CDR3 loop spans 14 amino acids. The CDR3 coding sequence is TGCAGTGCTAGATCCGGGACAGAGCTTTACGAGCAGTACTTC. It yields the protein CSARSGTELYEQYF.

This chain joins TRBV6-5 and TRBJ2-1, with D possibly matching TRBD2 (5 bases). The V gene's germline CDR1 is MNHEY and CDR2 SVGAGI. CDR3 length equals 13 residues. V dropped 0 bases and J dropped 8 bases, with 8 bases sitting between them. The CDR3 region has the DNA TGTGCCAGCAGTTACTCAGGGCGGGATGAGCAGTTCTTC. It yields the protein CASSYSGRDEQFF.